The 6 T cell receptor beta chains listed next were all sequenced from one sample in a study of blood T cell repertoires in COVID-19. TCRdb's table, derived via immunoSEQ multiplex PCR, lists solely in-frame clones and lacks some. Found here are approximately 130,000 clones, more than 80% of them singletons; the top ten hold around 4.7%. Input material: peripheral blood. These receptors originate from a human donor in a cohort sampled during active COVID-19.

This clone appeared a single time. The V call is TRBV7-2, the J call TRBJ1-2; D is unclear. Germline V lookup: CDR1 SGHTA, CDR2 FQGNSA. Trimming stripped 5 bases from V and 6 bases from J, with 16 bases between. CDR3 size: 14 residues. The DNA of the CDR3 is TGTGCCAGCAGCAGGACTCCCACGGAGGATGGCTACACCTTC. It yields the protein CASSRTPTEDGYTF.

This chain joins TRBV14 and TRBJ1-3; a weak D match, TRBD1 (5 bases). CDR1 is SGHDN and CDR2 is FVKESK in the germline V gene. V lost 2 bases to trimming and J lost 2 bases, with 19 bases between them. This CDR3 is 18 amino acids long. CDR3 amino acids: CASSQYPFEWGAGNTIYF. As DNA, the CDR3 is TGTGCCAGCAGCCAATACCCTTTTGAGTGGGGCGCTGGAAACACCATATATTTT.

The J gene is TRBJ2-1, the V gene TRBV3-1 (or the pseudogene TRBV3-2); 8 positions agree with TRBD1. The length of the CDR3 is 21 residues. V was pared by 4 bases and J by 0 bases, with 20 bases of the junction left unmatched. CDR1 LGHDT and CDR2 YNNKEL come from the germline V gene (reference sequence). The CDR3 is CASSREEWDRLAVRSYNEQFF. The CDR3 DNA is TGTGCCAGCAGCCGGGAAGAGTGGGACAGGCTAGCCGTCCGCTCCTACAATGAGCAGTTCTTC.

This clone was detected once. The chain links TRBV27 to TRBJ1-1, with a possible D match to TRBD1 (5 bases). The V end lost 3 bases, the J end lost 7 bases, and 12 bases lay between the germline ends. The germline V gene has CDR1 MNHEY and CDR2 SMNVEV (reference sequence). The length of the CDR3 is 13 residues. The CDR3: CASSFGQGGEAFF. CDR3 sequence (DNA): TGTGCCAGCAGTTTCGGGCAGGGTGGTGAAGCTTTCTTT.

The rearrangement joins TRBV5-4 to TRBJ2-1, with 9 bases that match TRBD1. Trimming cost V 6 bases and J 7 bases; bases outside gene matches: 5. CDR3 length: 13 residues. Germline-derived CDR1 and CDR2 are SGHNT and YYREEE (reference sequence). CDR3 DNA: TGTGCCAGCACGGACAGGGGATCTAATGAGCAGTTCTTC. It codes for CASTDRGSNEQFF. The entire variable domain, with the rest obtained from reference TRBV5-4 and TRBJ2-1, is as follows: ETGVTQSPTHLIKTRGQQVTLRCSSQSGHNTVSWYQQALGQGPQFIFQYYREEENGRGNFPPRFSGLQFPNYSSELNVNALELDDSALYLCASTDRGSNEQFFGPGTRLTVL.

This chain joins TRBV19 and TRBJ2-2; D gene uncertain. Germline V gives CDR1 LNHDA, CDR2 SQIVND (reference sequence). V lost 1 base and J 6 bases, leaving 12 bases between the germline ends. The CDR3 has 15 residues. CDR3 residues: CASSIVPELAGELFF. CDR3 nucleotide sequence: TGTGCCAGTAGTATAGTCCCTGAGCTGGCCGGGGAGCTGTTTTTT.